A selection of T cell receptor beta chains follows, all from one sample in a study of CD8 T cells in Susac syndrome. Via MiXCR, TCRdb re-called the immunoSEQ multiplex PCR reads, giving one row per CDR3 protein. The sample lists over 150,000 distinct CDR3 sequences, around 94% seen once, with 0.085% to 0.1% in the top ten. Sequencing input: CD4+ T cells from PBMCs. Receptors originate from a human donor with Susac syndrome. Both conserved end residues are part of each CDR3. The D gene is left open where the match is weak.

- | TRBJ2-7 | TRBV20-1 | CSAKDSYEQYF | TGCAGTGCCAAGGACAGTTACGAGCAGTACTTC
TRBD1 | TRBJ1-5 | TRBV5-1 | CASPPGGYQPQHF | TGCGCCAGCCCCCCAGGGGGCTATCAGCCCCAGCATTTT
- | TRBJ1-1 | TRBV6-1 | CASSELGSTEAFF | TGTGCCAGCAGTGAATTGGGGAGCACTGAAGCTTTCTTT
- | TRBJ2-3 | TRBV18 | CASSPPDNTDTQYF | TGTGCCAGCTCACCACCGGACAACACAGATACGCAGTATTTT
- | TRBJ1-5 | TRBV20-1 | CSAHPGDQPQHF | TGCAGTGCACACCCAGGGGATCAGCCCCAGCATTTT
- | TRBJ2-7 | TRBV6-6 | CASSYSDSGYYEQYF | TGTGCCAGCAGTTACTCGGACAGTGGGTACTACGAGCAGTACTTC
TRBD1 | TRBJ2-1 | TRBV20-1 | CSARTGEGLRNEQFF | TGCAGTGCTAGAACAGGGGAAGGGTTGCGCAATGAGCAGTTCTTC
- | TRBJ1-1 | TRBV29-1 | CSVGVGGEAFF | TGCAGCGTTGGGGTGGGGGGAGAAGCTTTCTTT
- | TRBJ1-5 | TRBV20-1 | CSAKDRHSNQPQHF | TGCAGTGCTAAGGACAGACATAGCAATCAGCCCCAGCATTTT
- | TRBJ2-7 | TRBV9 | CASSRGTVTYEQYF | TGTGCCAGCAGCCGGGGGACAGTCACCTACGAGCAGTACTTC
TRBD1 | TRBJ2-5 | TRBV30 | CAWSGGQGETQYF | TGTGCCTGGAGTGGGGGACAGGGAGAGACCCAGTACTTC
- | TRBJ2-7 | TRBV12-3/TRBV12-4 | CASSFPDSYEQYF | TGTGCCAGCAGTTTTCCAGATTCCTACGAGCAGTACTTC
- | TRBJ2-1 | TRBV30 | CAWSKDSEVSYNEQFF | TGTGCCTGGAGTAAGGATTCGGAGGTCTCTTACAATGAGCAGTTCTTC
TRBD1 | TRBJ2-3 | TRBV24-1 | CATSRTGGVDTQYF | TGTGCCACCTCGAGGACAGGGGGCGTAGATACGCAGTATTTT
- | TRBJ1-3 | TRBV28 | CASRLDSSRSGNTIYF | TGTGCCAGCAGACTCGACTCTTCTCGCTCTGGAAACACCATATATTTT
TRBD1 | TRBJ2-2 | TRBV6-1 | CASSHRQGAGTGELFF | TGTGCCAGCAGCCACCGACAGGGGGCGGGGACCGGGGAGCTGTTTTTT